A single sample gave rise to the 17 T cell receptor beta chains below, sequenced in a study of T cell repertoires in cytomegalovirus infection. The antigens of these receptors remain unknown. TCRdb re-analysed the reads in MiXCR, keeping a single row per CDR3 protein. The top ten clones hold 45% to 75% of a sample with tens of thousands of distinct CDR3 sequences, roughly 28% of them seen once. The sample consisted of CD8+ T cells from cultured PBMCs, taken from culture after CMV antigen stimulation. These receptors were collected from a human donor in good health (CMV status not recorded). Some clones in this sample may be carry-over from other donors' samples.

The chain employs TRBV7-9 and TRBJ1-1, with 9 bases lining up with TRBD1. Germline trimming cut 5 bases from V and 11 bases from J; bases unmatched to any gene: 18. The CDR3 is made up of 16 amino acids. The germline gives CDR1 SEHNR, CDR2 FQNEAQ (reference sequence). CDR3 DNA sequence: TGTGCCAGCAGCCCCGAAGTCAGGACAGGGGATATAACCGCTTTCTTT. It encodes CASSPEVRTGDITAFF.

The chain is built from TRBV2 and TRBJ2-3, with 10 bases fitting TRBD2. The CDR3 is 14 amino acids. Trimming at V came to 7 bases and at J to 3 bases, leaving 4 bases not matched to a gene. Per the germline V gene, CDR1 is SNHLY and CDR2 is FYNNEI. The DNA of the CDR3 is TGTGCCAGCACACTAGCGGGGCGGACAGATACGCAGTATTTT. This gives the protein CASTLAGRTDTQYF.

This clonotype turned up a few times. V is TRBV25-1 and J is TRBJ1-5; the match to TRBD1 covers 8 bases. Germline assignment: CDR1 MGHDK and CDR2 SYGVNS. With V trimmed by 6 bases and J by 6 bases, 10 bases remained unmatched. This CDR3 has 15 amino acids. In DNA form, the CDR3 reads TGTGCCAGCAGCCCCGGACAGGGACTACTTCAGCCCCAGCATTTT. It specifies CASSPGQGLLQPQHF.

At least ten counts were recorded for this clonotype. The chain joins TRBV11-1 to TRBJ1-2, with a tentative D call TRBD1 (6 bases). Trimming pared 8 bases from V and 0 bases from J, leaving 13 bases between. Germline CDR1 reads SGHAT; CDR2 reads FQDESV (reference sequence). There are 14 residues in the CDR3. The CDR3 spells CASGSDSTNYGYTF. The CDR3 region has the DNA TGTGCCAGCGGATCGGACAGCACTAACTATGGCTACACCTTC.

The chain couples TRBV4-1 to TRBJ2-1, with 8 bases that match TRBD1. The V and J ends lost 0 bases and 4 bases, in that order; junction bases with no gene match: 5. Germline V lookup: CDR1 MGHRA, CDR2 YSYEKL. The CDR3 is 16 residues long. CDR3 loop: CASSQDGTGLYNEQFF. Here the CDR3 DNA reads TGCGCCAGCAGCCAAGATGGGACAGGACTGTACAATGAGCAGTTCTTC.

This clonotype was seen repeatedly, ten times or more. The chain uses TRBV10-1 and TRBJ2-3; the D gene is possibly TRBD2 (5 bases). This CDR3 region has 13 residues. V lost 4 bases, J lost 6 bases, and 11 bases lay in between. Germline lookup yields CDR1 WNHNN and CDR2 SYGVQD (reference sequence). CDR3 sequence: CASSVQRWDTQYF. The DNA of the CDR3 is TGCGCCAGCAGTGTCCAGCGGTGGGATACGCAGTATTTT.

The chain employs TRBV19 and TRBJ2-7; D gene unclear. Germline V gives CDR1 LNHDA, CDR2 SQIVND (reference sequence). The V end lost 3 bases, the J end lost 3 bases, and 9 bases lay between the germline ends. This CDR3 is 13 amino acids long. As DNA, the CDR3 is TGTGCCAGTAGTATCGATCTCGTCTACGAGCAGTACTTC. Amino acids: CASSIDLVYEQYF.

The V and J genes are TRBV11-2 and TRBJ2-7, with 12 bases lining up with TRBD2. The germline V gene encodes CDR1 SGHAT and CDR2 FQNNGV. V shed 1 base and J 6 bases; nucleotides not matched to a gene: 7. This CDR3 has 16 residues. The CDR3 spells CASSLASGRAGSEQYF. For the CDR3, the DNA is TGTGCCAGCAGCTTAGCTAGCGGGAGGGCCGGTTCCGAGCAGTACTTC.

In its sample, this clonotype was seen a few times. The chain recombines TRBV12-3 or TRBV12-4 with TRBJ1-5; weak D call: TRBD1 (6 bases). Trimming stripped 6 bases from V and 11 bases from J, with 17 bases between. The CDR3 covers 13 residues. The CDR3 sequence is CASSHTSGTTQHF. The CDR3 region has the DNA TGTGCCAGCAGCCATACCTCCGGGACAACCCAGCATTTT.

This clonotype was seen a handful of times. CDR3 sequence reads: CASSLPRQGWTEAFF. The CDR3 DNA reads TGTGCCAGCAGTTTGCCACGACAGGGGTGGACTGAAGCTTTCTTT. The rearrangement uses TRBV28 and TRBJ1-1, with 8 bases that match TRBD1. V dropped 3 bases and J dropped 5; count of bases not matched to a gene: 8. CDR3 length: 15 residues. The V gene's germline CDR1 is MDHEN and CDR2 SYDVKM.

The table lists this clonotype with many counts. The chain has TRBV19 and TRBJ1-1; possibly TRBD1 for D (5 bases). The CDR3 has 14 residues. The germline V gene has CDR1 LNHDA and CDR2 SQIVND (reference sequence). The V gene lost 9 bases and the J gene lost 3 bases, with 17 bases spanning the gap. The CDR3 DNA is TGTGCCAGCACCTTAGGCAGGGACGACACTGAAGCTTTCTTT. Translation gives CASTLGRDDTEAFF. Based on the CDR3 plus reference TRBV19 and TRBJ1-1, the full variable domain is DGGITQSPKYLFRKEGQNVTLSCEQNLNHDAMYWYRQDPGQGLRLIYYSQIVNDFQKGDIAEGYSVSREKKESFPLTVTSAQKNPTAFYLCASTLGRDDTEAFFGQGTRLTVV.

This clonotype was detected only a few times. The chain employs TRBV27 and TRBJ2-3; TRBD1 is a possible D gene (6 bases). Germline assignment: CDR1 MNHEY and CDR2 SMNVEV (reference sequence). The CDR3 loop spans 14 amino acids. V was pared by 6 bases and J by 6 bases, with 16 bases between. In DNA, the CDR3 is TGTGCCAGCAGAGGGGGAACTGCCGGCGATACGCAGTATTTT. Protein: CASRGGTAGDTQYF.

CDR3 residues: CASSTGQGVSGANVLTF. For the CDR3, the DNA is TGTGCCAGTAGCACGGGACAGGGGGTTTCTGGGGCCAACGTCCTGACTTTC. The chain joins TRBV19 to TRBJ2-6, with TRBD1 matching over 11 bases. Per germline, CDR1 LNHDA and CDR2 SQIVND (reference sequence). This CDR3 spans 17 amino acids. V lost 6 bases to trimming and J lost 1 base; unmatched junction nucleotides: 5.

This clonotype was picked up a small number of times. The genes are TRBV12-3 or TRBV12-4 and TRBJ2-2; TRBD1 might be the D (6 bases). CDR3 length equals 14 residues. The ends were cut back, 4 bases at V and 6 bases at J, with 12 bases in the middle. This CDR3 is CASSSPTGPGELFF. For the CDR3, the DNA is TGTGCCAGCAGTTCCCCGACAGGCCCCGGGGAGCTGTTTTTT.

This clonotype was detected a few times. The V call is TRBV12-3 or TRBV12-4, the J call TRBJ1-5; D is possibly TRBD1 (6 bases). Between the trimmed V and J ends, which lost 5 bases and 6 bases, there was a span of 20 bases. The CDR3 has 16 residues. The CDR3 nucleotides are TGTGCCAGCAGTCCCGGGGGCTCGGGGCCCGGTCAGCCCCAGCATTTT. This encodes CASSPGGSGPGQPQHF.

The table lists this clonotype with many counts. The chain couples TRBV9 to TRBJ1-5; TRBD1 might be the D (5 bases). Trimming cost V 2 bases and J 4 bases, with 10 bases left between them. The CDR3 consists of 14 residues. Germline-derived CDR1 and CDR2 are SGDLS and YYNGEE. The CDR3 DNA follows: TGTGCCAGCAGCGTCGGGGGGGAAAATCAGCCCCAGCATTTT. Translation: CASSVGGENQPQHF.

This rearrangement joins TRBV28 to TRBJ2-5, with D possibly TRBD1 on 5 matching bases. Trimming pared 1 base from V and 5 bases from J, leaving 14 bases between. The CDR3 spans 15 residues. Germline V gives CDR1 MDHEN, CDR2 SYDVKM. This CDR3 is CASSLYLDGAETQYF. CDR3 in DNA: TGTGCCAGCAGTTTATATCTCGATGGGGCTGAGACCCAGTACTTC.